This T cell receptor (beta chain) was retrieved from a study of cytomegalovirus exposure and HLA in healthy donors. As for the donors, each was a healthy bone marrow donor. The length of the CDR3 is 18 residues. CDR1 is SGHTA and CDR2 is FQGNSA in the germline V gene. Trimming removed 1 base from V and 1 base from J; junction bases left unmatched: 5. The PCR made use of 60 Vbeta and 13 Jbeta primers. Method: immunoSEQ multiplex PCR; TCRdb's copy keeps in-frame clones and lacks some. The sample shows 80,000 or so clones, 77% of them seen only once. This chain links TRBV7-2 with TRBJ2-3; 13 nucleotides match TRBD2. The clonotype comes from a man aged 50 to 60 in good health and CMV-seropositive. Sequencing was done on a sample of PBMCs. As DNA, the CDR3 is TGTGCCAGCAGCTTAGGACTAGCGGGAGGTGTTGGCACAGATACGCAGTATTTT. It specifies CASSLGLAGGVGTDTQYF.